This T cell receptor beta chain stems from a study of T cells after yellow fever vaccination. 5'RACE template switching produced TCR cDNA carrying a universal primer site and UMIs. Each CDR3 protein is one row after TCRdb ran MiXCR on the 5' RACE reads. The sample records just under 600,000 distinct CDR3 sequences, approximately 12% being singletons. Findings and limits, study-wide: In post-booster samples, most primary-vaccination clones reappeared (just under 97% CD4, 88% CD8). The bulk population could contribute abundant contaminating clonotypes to FACS-sorted repertoires.

Germline CDR1 is SQVTM and CDR2 is ANQGSEA. The CDR3 contains 12 residues. V lost 7 bases and J lost 3, with 9 bases in between. There are a few counts of this clonotype. The antigen is not known. V is TRBV29-1 and J is TRBJ1-4; D not resolved. The TCR originated in a man aged 25-45 years who received the YFV17D yellow fever vaccine. The sequencing used PBMCs, collected on the day of the yellow fever booster vaccination. Here the CDR3 reads CSGRVANEKLFF. In DNA, the CDR3 is TGCAGCGGGCGGGTAGCTAATGAAAAACTGTTTTTT.